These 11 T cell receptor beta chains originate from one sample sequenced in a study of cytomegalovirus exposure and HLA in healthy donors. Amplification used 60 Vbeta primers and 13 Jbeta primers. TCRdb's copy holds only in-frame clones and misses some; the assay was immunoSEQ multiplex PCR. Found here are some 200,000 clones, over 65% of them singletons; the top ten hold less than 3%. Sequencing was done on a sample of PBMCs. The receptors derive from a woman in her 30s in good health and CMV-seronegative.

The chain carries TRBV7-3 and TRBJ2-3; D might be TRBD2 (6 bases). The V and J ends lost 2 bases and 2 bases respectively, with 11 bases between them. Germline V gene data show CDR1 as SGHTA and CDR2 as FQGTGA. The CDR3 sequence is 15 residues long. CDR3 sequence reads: CASSLGGVDTDTQYF. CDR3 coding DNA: TGTGCCAGCAGCTTAGGAGGGGTAGACACAGATACGCAGTATTTT.

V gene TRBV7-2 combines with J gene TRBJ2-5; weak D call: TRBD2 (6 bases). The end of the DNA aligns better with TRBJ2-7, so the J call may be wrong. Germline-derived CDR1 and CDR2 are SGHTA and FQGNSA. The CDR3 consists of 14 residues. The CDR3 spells CASSSAGTTYEQYF. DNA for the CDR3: TGTGCCAGCAGCTCGGCGGGAACAACCTACGAGCAGTACTTC.

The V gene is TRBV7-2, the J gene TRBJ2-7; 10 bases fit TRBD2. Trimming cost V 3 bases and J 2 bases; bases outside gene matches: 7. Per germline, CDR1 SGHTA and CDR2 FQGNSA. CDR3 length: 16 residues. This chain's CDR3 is CASSFSSGRTPYEQYF. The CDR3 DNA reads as TGTGCCAGCAGCTTTTCTAGCGGGAGAACGCCCTACGAGCAGTACTTC.

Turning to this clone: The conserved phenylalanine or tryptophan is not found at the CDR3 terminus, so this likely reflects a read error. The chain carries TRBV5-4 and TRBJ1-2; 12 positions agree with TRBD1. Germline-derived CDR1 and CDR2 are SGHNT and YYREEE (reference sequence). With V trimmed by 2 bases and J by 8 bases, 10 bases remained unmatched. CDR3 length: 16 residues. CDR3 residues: CASSFGVGQGAFGYTS. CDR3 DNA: TGTGCCAGCAGCTTTGGGGTGGGACAGGGGGCTTTCGGCTACACCTCC.

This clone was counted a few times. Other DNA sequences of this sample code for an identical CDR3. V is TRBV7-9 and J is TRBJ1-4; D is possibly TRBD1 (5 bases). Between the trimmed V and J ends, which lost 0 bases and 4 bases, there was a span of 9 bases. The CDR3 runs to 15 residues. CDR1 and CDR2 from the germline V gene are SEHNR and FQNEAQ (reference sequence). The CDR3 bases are TGTGCCAGCAGCTTAGCCGGCCAGGGTAATGAAAAACTGTTTTTT. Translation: CASSLAGQGNEKLFF.

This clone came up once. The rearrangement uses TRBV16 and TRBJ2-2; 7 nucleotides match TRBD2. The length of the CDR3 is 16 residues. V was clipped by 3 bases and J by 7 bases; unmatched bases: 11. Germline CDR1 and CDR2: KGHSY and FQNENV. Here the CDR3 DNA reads TGTGCCAGCAGCCATCTGTCTGCGGGAGCGGGCGGGGAGCTGTTTTTT. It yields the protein CASSHLSAGAGGELFF. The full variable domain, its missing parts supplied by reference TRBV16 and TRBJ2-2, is GEEVAQTPKHLVRGEGQKAKLYCAPIKGHSYVFWYQQVLKNEFKFLISFQNENVFDETGMPKERFSAKCLPNSPCSLEIQATKLEDSAVYFCASSHLSAGAGGELFFGEGSRLTVL.

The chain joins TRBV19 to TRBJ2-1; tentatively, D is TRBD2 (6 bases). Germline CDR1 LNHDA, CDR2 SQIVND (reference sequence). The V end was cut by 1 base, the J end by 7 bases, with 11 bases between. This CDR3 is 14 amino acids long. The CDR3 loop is CASSIGLGWNEQFF. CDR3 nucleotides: TGTGCCAGTAGTATAGGACTAGGGTGGAATGAGCAGTTCTTC.

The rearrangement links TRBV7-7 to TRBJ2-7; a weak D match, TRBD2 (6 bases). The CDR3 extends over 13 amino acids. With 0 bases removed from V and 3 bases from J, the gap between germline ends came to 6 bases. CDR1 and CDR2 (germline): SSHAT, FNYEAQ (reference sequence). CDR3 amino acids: CASSLAGGYEQYF. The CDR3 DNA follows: TGTGCCAGCAGCTTAGCGGGGGGCTACGAGCAGTACTTC.

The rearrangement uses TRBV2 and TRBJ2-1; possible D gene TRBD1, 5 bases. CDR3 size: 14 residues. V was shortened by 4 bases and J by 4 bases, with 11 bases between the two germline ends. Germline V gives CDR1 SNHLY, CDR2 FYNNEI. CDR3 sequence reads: CASSVTGEYNEQFF. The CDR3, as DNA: TGTGCCAGCAGTGTTACAGGAGAATACAATGAGCAGTTCTTC.

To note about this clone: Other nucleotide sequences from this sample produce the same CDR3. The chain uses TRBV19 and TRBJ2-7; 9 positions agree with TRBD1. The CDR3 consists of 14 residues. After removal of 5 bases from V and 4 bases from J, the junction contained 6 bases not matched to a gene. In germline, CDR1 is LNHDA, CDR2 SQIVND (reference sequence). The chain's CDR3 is CASSPGTGPYEQYF. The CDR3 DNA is TGTGCCAGTAGTCCAGGGACAGGGCCTTACGAGCAGTACTTC.

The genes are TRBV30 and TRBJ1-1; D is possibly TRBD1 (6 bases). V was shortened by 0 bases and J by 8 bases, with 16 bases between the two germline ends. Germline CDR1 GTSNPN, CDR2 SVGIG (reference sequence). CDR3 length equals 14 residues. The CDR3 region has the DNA TGTGCCTGGAGTGTCCTCGGGGGGGCCGGCGAAGCTTTCTTT. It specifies CAWSVLGGAGEAFF.